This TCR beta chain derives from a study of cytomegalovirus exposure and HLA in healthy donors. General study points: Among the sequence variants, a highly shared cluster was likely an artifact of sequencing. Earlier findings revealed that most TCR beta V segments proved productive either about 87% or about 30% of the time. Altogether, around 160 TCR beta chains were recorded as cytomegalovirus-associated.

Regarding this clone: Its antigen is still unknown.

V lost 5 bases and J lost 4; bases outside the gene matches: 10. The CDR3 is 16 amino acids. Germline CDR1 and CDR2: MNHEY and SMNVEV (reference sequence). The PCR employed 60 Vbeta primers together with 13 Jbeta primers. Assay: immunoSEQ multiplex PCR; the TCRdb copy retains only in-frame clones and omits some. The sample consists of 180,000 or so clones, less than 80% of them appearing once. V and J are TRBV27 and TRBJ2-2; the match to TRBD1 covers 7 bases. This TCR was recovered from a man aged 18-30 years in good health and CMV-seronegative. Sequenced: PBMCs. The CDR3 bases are TGTGCCAGCAGTCTGATGACAGGGTGTTGCACCGGGGAGCTGTTTTTT. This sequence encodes CASSLMTGCCTGELFF.